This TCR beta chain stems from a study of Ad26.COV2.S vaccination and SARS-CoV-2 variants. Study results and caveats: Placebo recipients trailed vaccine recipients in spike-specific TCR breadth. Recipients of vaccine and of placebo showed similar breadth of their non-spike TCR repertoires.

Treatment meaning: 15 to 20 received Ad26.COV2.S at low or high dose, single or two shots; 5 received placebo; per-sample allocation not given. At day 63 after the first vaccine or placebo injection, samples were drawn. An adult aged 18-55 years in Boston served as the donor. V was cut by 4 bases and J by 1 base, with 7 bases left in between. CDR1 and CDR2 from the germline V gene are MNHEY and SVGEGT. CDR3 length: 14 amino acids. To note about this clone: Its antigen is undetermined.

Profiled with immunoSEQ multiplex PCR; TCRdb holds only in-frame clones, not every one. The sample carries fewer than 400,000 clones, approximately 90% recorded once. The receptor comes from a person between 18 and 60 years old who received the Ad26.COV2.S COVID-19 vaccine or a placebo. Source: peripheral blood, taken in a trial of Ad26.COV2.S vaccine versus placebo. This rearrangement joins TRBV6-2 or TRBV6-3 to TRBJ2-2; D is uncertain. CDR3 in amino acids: CASSSLLNTGELFF. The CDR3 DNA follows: TGTGCCAGCAGTTCCCTATTGAACACCGGGGAGCTGTTTTTT.